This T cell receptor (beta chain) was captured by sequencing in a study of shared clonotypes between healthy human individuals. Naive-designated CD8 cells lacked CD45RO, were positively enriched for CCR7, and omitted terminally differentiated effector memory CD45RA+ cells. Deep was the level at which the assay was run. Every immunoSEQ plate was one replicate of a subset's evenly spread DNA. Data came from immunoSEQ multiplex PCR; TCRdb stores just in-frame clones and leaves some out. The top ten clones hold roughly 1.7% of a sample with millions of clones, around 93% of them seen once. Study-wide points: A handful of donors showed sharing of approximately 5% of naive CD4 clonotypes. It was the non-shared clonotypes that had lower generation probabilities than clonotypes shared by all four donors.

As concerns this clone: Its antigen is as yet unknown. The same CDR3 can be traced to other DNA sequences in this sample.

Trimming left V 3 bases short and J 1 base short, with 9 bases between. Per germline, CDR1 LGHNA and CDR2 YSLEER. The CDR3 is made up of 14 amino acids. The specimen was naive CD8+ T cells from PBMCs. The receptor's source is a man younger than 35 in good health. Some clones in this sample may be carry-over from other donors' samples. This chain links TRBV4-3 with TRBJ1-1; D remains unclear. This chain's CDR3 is CASSQVGGNTEAFF. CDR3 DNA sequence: TGCGCCAGCAGCCAGGTTGGAGGGAACACTGAAGCTTTCTTT.